The 28 T cell receptor beta chains in this list originate from one sample, sequenced in a study of blood T cells in healthy people across ages. The second PCR ran about 6 to 12 cycles with a sample-barcoded 5' primer and J-beta primers. From the 5' RACE reads, TCRdb called clonotypes with MiXCR, one entry per CDR3 protein. The table shows some 1,800,000 distinct CDR3 sequences, with about two fifths occurring only once. The sample was blood. All receptors derive from a human donor in good health.

The chain employs TRBV4-1 and TRBJ1-1, with D perhaps matching TRBD1 (6 bases). Germline V gene data show CDR1 as MGHRA and CDR2 as YSYEKL. CDR3 length: 16 amino acids. Trimming took 4 bases from V and 5 from J, leaving 20 bases between them. This CDR3 is CASSPSSSGAWTEAFF. The CDR3 coding sequence is TGCGCCAGCAGCCCCAGCTCCTCGGGGGCGTGGACTGAAGCTTTCTTT.

This clonotype came up a few times. The V gene is TRBV9, the J gene TRBJ2-7; the D gene could be TRBD1 or TRBD2 (5 bases each). The CDR3 is 15 residues long. Trimming removed 4 bases from V and 2 bases from J, with 16 bases in between. Germline CDR1 is SGDLS and CDR2 is YYNGEE. CDR3 amino acids: CASSRGWGGTYEQYF. The CDR3 nucleotides are TGTGCCAGCAGCCGGGGCTGGGGCGGAACCTACGAGCAGTACTTC.

With respect to this clonotype: An end of the junction does not agree with germline; a read error may underlie this. The V and J genes are TRBV5-1 and TRBJ2-5; a weak D match, TRBD1 (6 bases). The V gene's germline CDR1 is SGHRS and CDR2 YFSETQ. The CDR3 is 14 amino acids. This chain's CDR3 is CASSPGTFEETRYF. CDR3 coding DNA: TGCGCCAGCAGCCCGGGGACATTTGAAGAGACCCGGTACTTC.

The chain carries TRBV27 and TRBJ2-7; 9 nucleotides agree with TRBD1. The CDR3 runs 14 residues. Germline CDR1 and CDR2: MNHEY and SMNVEV (reference sequence). V lost 6 bases and J lost 3; bases outside the gene matches: 6. The CDR3 DNA sequence: TGTGCCAGCAGGGGGGGACAGGGTATCTACGAGCAGTACTTC. Its translation is CASRGGQGIYEQYF.

CDR3 bases: TGTGCCAGCAGCGCCCCAGGGGGCAACGCCTACAATGAGCAGTTCTTC. Its translation: CASSAPGGNAYNEQFF. J is TRBJ2-1 and V is TRBV9; 8 nucleotides align to TRBD1. CDR1 and CDR2 from the germline V gene are SGDLS and YYNGEE. The CDR3 is 16 amino acids. J lost 2 bases, V lost 3 bases, and 7 bases had no gene match.

This rearrangement joins TRBV29-1 to TRBJ2-4, with 12 bases that match TRBD2. V trimming: 4 bases; J trimming: 13 bases; junction bases outside the gene matches: 17. The CDR3 runs to 16 residues. CDR1 and CDR2 from the germline V gene are SQVTM and ANQGSEA. The DNA for the CDR3 is TGCAGCGTTGTCTTACCTAGCGGGGGGGTCCATGGTGAACAGTACTTC. Translation: CSVVLPSGGVHGEQYF. The variable domain in full, with the rest retrieved from reference TRBV29-1 and TRBJ2-4, is SAVISQKPSRDICQRGTSLTIQCQVDSQVTMMFWYRQQPGQSLTLIATANQGSEATYESGFVIDKFPISRPNLTFSTLTVSNMSPEDSSIYLCSVVLPSGGVHGEQYFGAGTRLSVL.

This clonotype occurred once. This sequence joins TRBV5-1 and TRBJ2-3; 8 bases map to TRBD2. Germline CDR1 is SGHRS and CDR2 is YFSETQ. The CDR3 spans 16 residues. J was trimmed by 5 bases and V by 7 bases; bases with no gene match: 15. The CDR3 loop reads CASCSRGGTAGDTQYF. The CDR3 coding sequence is TGCGCCAGCTGCTCCCGGGGGGGGACGGCCGGAGATACGCAGTATTTT.

This clonotype was recorded a few times. This sequence joins TRBV29-1 and TRBJ2-7, with D maybe TRBD1 (7 bases). CDR1 is SQVTM and CDR2 is ANQGSEA in the germline V gene. The CDR3 length is 14 residues. Trimming pared 3 bases from V and 6 bases from J, leaving 18 bases between. The CDR3 loop is CSVELVRDSREQYF. Here the CDR3 DNA reads TGCAGCGTTGAGTTGGTGCGGGACAGTCGCGAGCAGTACTTC.

The V and J genes are TRBV29-1 and TRBJ2-2; a possible D gene is TRBD1 (5 bases). The V end lost 6 bases, the J end lost 5 bases, and 10 bases lay between the germline ends. The CDR3 is 12 residues long. Germline V gene sequence: CDR1 SQVTM, CDR2 ANQGSEA. CDR3 region: CSVDSETGELFF. CDR3 sequence (DNA): TGCAGCGTCGACAGCGAAACCGGGGAGCTGTTTTTT.

V gene TRBV7-9 combines with J gene TRBJ1-4; the D is unclear. The ends were cut back, 1 base at V and 11 bases at J, with 11 bases in the middle. Germline V gives CDR1 SEHNR, CDR2 FQNEAQ (reference sequence). The CDR3 is made up of 13 amino acids. The CDR3 sequence: CASSLVDEGKLFF. CDR3 bases: TGTGCCAGCAGCTTAGTGGATGAGGGCAAACTGTTTTTT.

This chain links TRBV7-2 with TRBJ1-5; no firm D call. CDR1 is SGHTA and CDR2 is FQGNSA in the germline V gene. The CDR3 loop spans 16 amino acids. Trimming left V 5 bases short and J 5 bases short, with 19 bases between. CDR3 coding DNA: TGTGCCAGCAGCCCCACCCTGGCAGTTTCTTATCAGCCCCAGCATTTT. The encoded protein is CASSPTLAVSYQPQHF.

The J gene is TRBJ1-6, the V gene TRBV6-1, with 8 nucleotides matching TRBD1. This CDR3 has 13 amino acids. The germline V gene has CDR1 MNHNS and CDR2 SASEGT. With 6 bases clipped from V and 7 bases from J, the junction kept 2 bases outside the gene matches. The chain's CDR3 is CASRGQENSPLHF. For the CDR3, the DNA is TGTGCCAGCAGGGGACAGGAAAATTCACCCCTCCACTTT.

The chain employs TRBV5-4 and TRBJ2-4, with no clear D. The end of the DNA aligns better with TRBJ2-7, so the J call may be wrong. Germline V gene sequence: CDR1 SGHNT, CDR2 YYREEE (reference sequence). CDR3 length equals 13 residues. Here the CDR3 reads CASSLAGASEQYF. The CDR3 coding sequence is TGTGCCAGCAGCTTGGCCGGCGCCAGCGAGCAGTACTTC.

The chain carries TRBV6-6 and TRBJ2-3, with D perhaps assigned TRBD1 or TRBD2 (6 bases each). Germline V gene sequence: CDR1 MNHNY, CDR2 SVGAGI (reference sequence). V was pared by 0 bases and J by 8 bases, with 12 bases between. This CDR3 is 14 amino acids long. The CDR3 region has the DNA TGTGCCAGCAGTTACTCGGCAGAGGGGGGTACGCAGTATTTT. This codes for CASSYSAEGGTQYF.

This clonotype was counted between two and nine times. The chain uses TRBV6-5 and TRBJ2-6; D might be TRBD1 (5 bases). The CDR3 is made up of 18 amino acids. CDR1 and CDR2 from the germline V gene are MNHEY and SVGAGI. V dropped 0 bases and J dropped 4 bases, with 16 bases sitting between them. The CDR3 is CASSYSWTPKSGANVLTF. The DNA for the CDR3 is TGTGCCAGCAGTTACTCCTGGACACCGAAGTCCGGGGCCAACGTCCTGACTTTC.

This clonotype was seen a handful of times. The V and J genes are TRBV6-1 and TRBJ1-5, with D uncertain. The CDR3 spans 12 residues. Germline loops: CDR1 MNHNS, CDR2 SASEGT. Trimming removed 7 bases at V and 6 bases at J, with 10 bases between. CDR3: CASKAGGQPQHF. In nucleotides, the CDR3 is TGTGCCAGCAAGGCCGGCGGTCAGCCCCAGCATTTT.

The chain recombines TRBV12-3 or TRBV12-4 with TRBJ2-1; no definite D call. The J call could be wrong; TRBJ2-7 is a better fit for the DNA end. The CDR3 runs 14 residues. CDR3 DNA: TGTGCCAGCAGTTTAATCGTTAAGAGCCATGAGCAGTACTTC. This sequence encodes CASSLIVKSHEQYF.

This clonotype was observed a handful of times. CDR3 coding DNA: TGTGCCAGCAGCCAAGATATTGTGCGGGGTAATGAGCAGTTCTTC. Its translation: CASSQDIVRGNEQFF. The V and J genes are TRBV3-1 and TRBJ2-1, with TRBD2 as a possible D gene (6 bases). With 0 bases removed from V and 7 bases from J, the gap between germline ends came to 13 bases. This CDR3 region has 15 residues. Germline CDR1 and CDR2: LGHDT and YNNKEL (reference sequence).

The chain uses TRBV12-3 or TRBV12-4 and TRBJ2-1; TRBD2 agrees at 13 bases. V lost 10 bases and J lost 14; bases outside the gene matches: 8. This CDR3 has 12 residues. In nucleotides, the CDR3 is TGTGCCATCAGGACTAGCGGGGGCGAAGAGTTCTTC. It yields the protein CAIRTSGGEEFF.

The chain carries TRBV7-9 and TRBJ1-1, with D hard to call. V was shortened by 7 bases and J by 8 bases, with 14 bases between the two germline ends. This CDR3 is 12 amino acids long. Germline lookup yields CDR1 SEHNR and CDR2 FQNEAQ (reference sequence). The CDR3 loop reads CASNRMGLEAFF. Written as DNA, the CDR3 is TGTGCCAGCAATAGGATGGGCCTAGAAGCTTTCTTT.

This clonotype was observed once. One end of the junction varies from germline; a read error may be responsible. This sequence joins TRBV7-9 and TRBJ2-1; D may be TRBD1 (6 bases). This CDR3 contains 16 residues. Germline values: CDR1 SEHNR, CDR2 FQNEAQ (reference sequence). Here the CDR3 DNA reads TGTGCCAGCAGCCTGGACAGCCGCCCGTCAATAGGGTTTGGGTACTTC. This translates into CASSLDSRPSIGFGYF.

The rearrangement joins TRBV29-1 to TRBJ1-1; TRBD1 might be the D (5 bases). V dropped 3 bases and J dropped 11 bases, with 13 bases sitting between them. The V gene's germline CDR1 is SQVTM and CDR2 ANQGSEA. The CDR3 extends over 11 amino acids. The CDR3 DNA follows: TGCAGCGTTGACGACAGAACTCGTGCTTTCTTT. It translates to CSVDDRTRAFF.

This clonotype was seen a single time. The chain carries TRBV3-1 and TRBJ1-1, with a tentative D call TRBD1 (5 bases). Germline V gene data show CDR1 as LGHDT and CDR2 as YNNKEL (reference sequence). The length of the CDR3 is 14 residues. Trimming stripped 6 bases from V and 3 bases from J, with 14 bases between. CDR3 DNA sequence: TGTGCCAGCAGTTCCGCGGGGCCGGACACTGAAGCTTTCTTT. Encoded protein: CASSSAGPDTEAFF. The whole variable domain, remainder taken from reference TRBV3-1 and TRBJ1-1, is DTAVSQTPKYLVTQMGNDKSIKCEQNLGHDTMYWYKQDSKKFLKIMFSYNNKELIINETVPNRFSPKSPDKAHLNLHINSLELGDSAVYFCASSSAGPDTEAFFGQGTRLTVV.

This clonotype occurred a few times. J is TRBJ1-5 and V is TRBV28, with D possibly matching TRBD1 (6 bases). CDR3 length equals 17 residues. From germline, CDR1 is MDHEN and CDR2 SYDVKM. V gave up 5 bases and J gave up 0 bases, with 17 bases separating them. This CDR3 is CASSLNRERYSNQPQHF. As DNA, the CDR3 is TGTGCCAGCAGTCTGAACAGGGAACGTTATAGCAATCAGCCCCAGCATTTT.

This clonotype has a handful of counts. The CDR3 DNA reads TGTGCCAGCAGCTCTACTGGCGGGGGGCCGGGGGAGACCCAGTACTTC. Its translation is CASSSTGGGPGETQYF. The rearrangement uses TRBV7-8 and TRBJ2-5; 8 bases align to TRBD2. The CDR3 length is 16 residues. In germline, CDR1 is SGHVS, CDR2 FQNEAQ. The V and J ends lost 4 bases and 5 bases, in that order; junction bases with no gene match: 12.

The chain uses TRBV13 and TRBJ1-2, with D unclear. From germline, CDR1 is PRHDT and CDR2 FYEKMQ (reference sequence). CDR3 length: 14 residues. V was cut by 4 bases and J by 4 bases, with 13 bases left in between. The CDR3 is CASSSSVGLYGYTF. The CDR3 DNA reads TGTGCCAGCAGCTCAAGCGTGGGCCTCTATGGCTACACCTTC. Full variable domain (missing parts from reference TRBV13 and TRBJ1-2): AAGVIQSPRHLIKEKRETATLKCYPIPRHDTVYWYQQGPGQDPQFLISFYEKMQSDKGSIPDRFSAQQFSDYHSELNMSSLELGDSALYFCASSSSVGLYGYTFGSGTRLTVV.

The genes are TRBV29-1 and TRBJ2-5; TRBD2 matches at 8 bases. This CDR3 comprises 13 residues. CDR1 and CDR2 from the germline V gene are SQVTM and ANQGSEA. The junction had 4 bases not matched to a gene; V was cut back by 7 bases and J by 0 bases. The CDR3 is CSAQREYQETQYF. DNA for the CDR3: TGCAGCGCTCAGCGGGAGTACCAAGAGACCCAGTACTTC.

The chain is built from TRBV10-3 and TRBJ2-7; 8 bases map to TRBD1. V shed 3 bases, J shed 9 bases, and the junction held 7 bases outside the gene matches. This CDR3 contains 13 residues. Germline assignment: CDR1 ENHRY and CDR2 SYGVKD. CDR3 nucleotide sequence: TGTGCCATCAGTGACCAGACAGGGGACGTGCAGTACTTC. It specifies CAISDQTGDVQYF.